Following are 29 T cell receptor beta chains from one sample sequenced in a study of blood T cell repertoires in COVID-19. The protocol was immunoSEQ multiplex PCR, while the TCRdb copy is restricted to in-frame clones and leaves out a portion. This sample has some 250,000 clones, with 88% found just once. Sequencing was carried out using peripheral blood. These receptors were taken from a woman in her 40s who had recovered from COVID-19.

The chain has TRBV11-2 and TRBJ2-5, with D unclear. The V end lost 0 bases, the J end lost 4 bases, and 12 bases lay between the germline ends. The CDR3 is made up of 15 amino acids. The germline V gene has CDR1 SGHAT and CDR2 FQNNGV. CDR3 in DNA: TGTGCCAGCAGCTTAGACCCCCTAGGTCGAGAGACCCAGTACTTC. Protein product: CASSLDPLGRETQYF.

The rearrangement links TRBV21-1 to TRBJ2-7; TRBD1 is the table's D call and was not checked against the DNA. TRBV21-1 is tagged as a pseudogene. The CDR3 has 14 residues. The chain's CDR3 is CASSSRQAAYEQYV. For the CDR3, the DNA is TGTGCCAGCAGCAGTCGACAGGCAGCCTACGAGCAGTACGTC.

The chain combines TRBV3-1 (or the pseudogene TRBV3-2) with TRBJ2-1, with D tentatively TRBD1 (6 bases). Germline V gene data show CDR1 as LGHDT and CDR2 as YNNKEL (reference sequence). V gave up 4 bases and J gave up 2 bases, with 18 bases separating them. The CDR3 extends over 17 amino acids. CDR3 in amino acids: CASSPLGGGSPYNEQFF. The CDR3 DNA is TGTGCCAGCAGCCCCCTTGGGGGCGGATCCCCCTACAATGAGCAGTTCTTC.

The rearrangement uses TRBV7-2 and TRBJ2-7; 9 nucleotides line up with TRBD2. V shed 0 bases and J 0 bases; nucleotides not matched to a gene: 6. Per the germline V gene, CDR1 is SGHTA and CDR2 is FQGNSA. This CDR3 has 17 residues. The CDR3 sequence is CASSLAPSGANSYEQYF. CDR3 bases: TGTGCCAGCAGCTTAGCGCCTAGCGGGGCAAACTCCTACGAGCAGTACTTC. Together with reference TRBV7-2 and TRBJ2-7, the CDR3 gives the full variable domain: GAGVSQSPSNKVTEKGKDVELRCDPISGHTALYWYRQSLGQGLEFLIYFQGNSAPDKSGLPSDRFSAERTGGSVSTLTIQRTQQEDSAVYLCASSLAPSGANSYEQYFGPGTRLTVT.

This clone is a singleton in its sample. The chain uses TRBV7-9 and TRBJ1-4; tentative D call: TRBD1 (5 bases). V lost 7 bases to trimming and J lost 0 bases, with 12 bases between them. Germline CDR1 SEHNR, CDR2 FQNEAQ (reference sequence). The CDR3 has 15 residues. The CDR3, as DNA: TGTGCCAGCATCCTCGGGGGGACAACTAATGAAAAACTGTTTTTT. Amino acids: CASILGGTTNEKLFF. Complete variable domain (other parts from reference TRBV7-9 and TRBJ1-4): DTGVSQNPRHKITKRGQNVTFRCDPISEHNRLYWYRQTLGQGPEFLTYFQNEAQLEKSRLLSDRFSAERPKGSFSTLEIQRTEQGDSAMYLCASILGGTTNEKLFFGSGTQLSVL.

The count of this clone is one. J is TRBJ2-3 and V is TRBV6-2 or TRBV6-3; 14 bases match TRBD2. In germline, CDR1 is MNHEY, CDR2 SVGEGT. The length of the CDR3 is 16 residues. V was pared by 6 bases and J by 4 bases, with 6 bases of the junction left unmatched. CDR3 coding DNA: TGTGCCAGCAGCCTTCGGACTAGCGGGAGGCCAGATACGCAGTATTTT. It translates to CASSLRTSGRPDTQYF.

The chain couples TRBV11-3 to TRBJ2-7; no clear D gene. V was shortened by 1 base and J by 3 bases, with 13 bases between the two germline ends. In germline, CDR1 is SGHNT, CDR2 YENEEA. The CDR3 spans 15 residues. The DNA for the CDR3 is TGTGCCAGCAGCTTAGGGCTGTCTGAGCGCTACGAGCAGTACTTC. It encodes CASSLGLSERYEQYF.

The chain recombines TRBV5-1 with TRBJ2-2, with 8 bases that match TRBD1. J was trimmed by 2 bases and V by 7 bases; bases with no gene match: 1. The CDR3 spans 13 residues. Per germline, CDR1 SGHRS and CDR2 YFSETQ. The chain's CDR3 is CASGTGNTGELFF. CDR3 DNA: TGCGCCAGCGGGACAGGTAACACCGGGGAGCTGTTTTTT.

J is TRBJ1-2 and V is TRBV6-5, with 7 positions matching TRBD1. Germline V lookup: CDR1 MNHEY, CDR2 SVGAGI. Germline trimming cut 5 bases from V and 14 bases from J; bases unmatched to any gene: 11. The CDR3 covers 12 residues. The CDR3 sequence: CASSTRTGRKTF. CDR3 in DNA: TGTGCCAGCAGTACCCGGACAGGCCGCAAGACCTTC.

The chain combines TRBV5-1 with TRBJ2-7; tentative D call: TRBD2 (5 bases). V lost 2 bases and J lost 0, with 12 bases in between. From germline, CDR1 is SGHRS and CDR2 YFSETQ. This CDR3 is 15 amino acids long. The chain's CDR3 is CASSLRLASSYEQYF. CDR3 coding DNA: TGCGCCAGCAGCTTACGGCTAGCAAGCTCCTACGAGCAGTACTTC.

The chain has TRBV30 and TRBJ2-2; maybe TRBD2 (7 bases). Germline V gene sequence: CDR1 GTSNPN, CDR2 SVGIG (reference sequence). The CDR3 extends over 15 amino acids. The V end lost 2 bases, the J end lost 3 bases, and 13 bases lay between the germline ends. CDR3 DNA sequence: TGTGCCTGGAGTTGGGGGGGCTCGTACACCGGGGAGCTGTTTTTT. Its protein is CAWSWGGSYTGELFF.

The V and J genes are TRBV7-2 and TRBJ2-7, with 13 bases fitting TRBD2. V lost 5 bases to trimming and J lost 4 bases; unmatched junction nucleotides: 2. CDR3 length: 14 amino acids. Germline loops: CDR1 SGHTA, CDR2 FQGNSA. The CDR3 DNA sequence: TGTGCCAGCAGCCCGACTAGCGGGAGGTACGAGCAGTACTTC. Translating gives CASSPTSGRYEQYF.

This clone was picked up one time. The rearrangement links TRBV6-5 to TRBJ1-2, with D tentatively TRBD1 (6 bases). Trimming cost V 4 bases and J 4 bases, with 16 bases left between them. The CDR3 consists of 15 residues. Germline V gene lookup returns CDR1 MNHEY and CDR2 SVGAGI. The CDR3 sequence: CASSSLGGQVYGYTF. CDR3 nucleotide sequence: TGTGCCAGCAGTTCGTTGGGGGGGCAGGTCTATGGCTACACCTTC.

The chain recombines TRBV6-1 with TRBJ2-1; 8 bases are a match to TRBD2. The junction had 20 bases not matched to a gene; V was cut back by 2 bases and J by 8 bases. Germline CDR1 is MNHNS and CDR2 is SASEGT. This CDR3 region has 19 residues. CDR3 loop: CASSEWGSGAPKLIDEQFF. The DNA for the CDR3 is TGTGCCAGCAGTGAATGGGGTAGCGGGGCACCCAAACTCATCGATGAGCAGTTCTTC.

The chain's CDR3 is CASSWNRAPTYEQYF. The CDR3 DNA reads as TGTGCCAGCAGCTGGAACAGGGCTCCCACCTACGAGCAGTACTTC. The chain recombines TRBV11-2 with TRBJ2-7, with D possibly matching TRBD1 (6 bases). Trimming took off 4 bases at V and 2 bases at J, with 15 bases between the two ends. Looked up from germline, CDR1 is SGHAT and CDR2 is FQNNGV. This CDR3 spans 15 amino acids.

Written as DNA, the CDR3 is TGTGCCAGCAGCCCAAGTGTGGGAGTTGGTAGCGAGCAGTACTTC. Translated, it gives CASSPSVGVGSEQYF. V is TRBV9 and J is TRBJ2-7, with a weak D call TRBD2 (5 bases). The CDR3 totals 15 residues. V shed 4 bases and J shed 6 bases, with 20 bases lying between them. Germline V gives CDR1 SGDLS, CDR2 YYNGEE.

The V gene is TRBV7-3, the J gene TRBJ2-6; the D is unclear. Germline-derived CDR1 and CDR2 are SGHTA and FQGTGA. This CDR3 has 15 amino acids. Deletions cut 2 bases from V and 0 bases from J, with 5 bases between. The CDR3 nucleotides read TGTGCCAGCAGCTTAGGCAGCTCTGGGGCCAACGTCCTGACTTTC. Its protein is CASSLGSSGANVLTF. The full variable domain, rest sourced from reference TRBV7-3 and TRBJ2-6, is GAGVSQTPSNKVTEKGKYVELRCDPISGHTALYWYRQSLGQGPEFLIYFQGTGAADDSGLPNDRFFAVRPEGSVSTLKIQRTERGDSAVYLCASSLGSSGANVLTFGAGSRLTVL.

This clone appeared once. The rearrangement uses TRBV6-1 and TRBJ1-2; D might be TRBD1 (6 bases). V was shortened by 2 bases and J by 6 bases, with 13 bases between the two germline ends. The germline V gene has CDR1 MNHNS and CDR2 SASEGT. The CDR3 runs to 14 residues. CDR3 residues: CASSERGRGDGYTF. The CDR3 DNA follows: TGTGCCAGCAGTGAAAGGGGCAGGGGTGATGGCTACACCTTC.

V and J are TRBV12-3 or TRBV12-4 and TRBJ2-7; no firm D call. The ends were cut back, 3 bases at V and 0 bases at J, with 6 bases in the middle. This CDR3 region has 13 residues. The CDR3 DNA follows: TGTGCCAGCAGTTTGGTCAGCTCCTACGAGCAGTACTTC. It translates to CASSLVSSYEQYF.

The chain combines TRBV15 with TRBJ2-2; a weak D match, TRBD2 (5 bases). Germline CDR1 LNHNV, CDR2 YYDKDF (reference sequence). V lost 4 bases, J lost 5 bases, and 14 bases lay in between. The CDR3 is 15 amino acids. The CDR3 DNA follows: TGTGCCACCAGCACCACAGCGGAAAGAACCGGGGAGCTGTTTTTT. Residues: CATSTTAERTGELFF. The full variable domain, with the rest looked up from reference TRBV15 and TRBJ2-2, is DAMVIQNPRYQVTQFGKPVTLSCSQTLNHNVMYWYQQKSSQAPKLLFHYYDKDFNNEADTPDNFQSRRPNTSFCFLDIRSPGLGDTAMYLCATSTTAERTGELFFGEGSRLTVL.

The rearrangement uses TRBV10-3 and TRBJ2-1, with 9 bases aligning to TRBD2. Losses at the gene ends were 0 bases for V and 5 bases for J; bases not matched to a gene: 5. Germline V gives CDR1 ENHRY, CDR2 SYGVKD. The CDR3 spans 16 residues. CDR3 region: CAISESRGLANNEQFF. The CDR3 DNA sequence: TGTGCCATCAGTGAGTCACGGGGACTAGCCAACAATGAGCAGTTCTTC.

The chain is built from TRBV19 and TRBJ2-3, with TRBD2 matching 11 bases. The CDR3 spans 16 residues. The V gene end was trimmed by 7 bases and the J gene end by 7 bases; junction bases not matched to a gene: 13. CDR1 and CDR2 from the germline V gene are LNHDA and SQIVND (reference sequence). The CDR3 coding sequence is TGTGCCAGTACCCATGAGGGGCTAGCGGGAGGAAATACGCAGTATTTT. Translated, it gives CASTHEGLAGGNTQYF.

The chain links TRBV24-1 to TRBJ1-5; D possibly corresponds to TRBD1 (5 bases). Trimming pared 5 bases from V and 6 bases from J, leaving 16 bases between. Germline lookup yields CDR1 KGHDR and CDR2 SFDVKD. The CDR3 has 15 residues. The CDR3 reads CATSASVGGIQPQHF. CDR3 nucleotide sequence: TGTGCCACCAGTGCCTCGGTGGGGGGTATTCAGCCCCAGCATTTT.

This clone has a handful of counts. CDR3 sequence (DNA): TGTGCCAGTAGGGCACGGGATCAGCCCCAGCATTTT. Translating it yields CASRARDQPQHF. The V gene is TRBV19, the J gene TRBJ1-5; D is unclear. CDR1 is LNHDA, CDR2 SQIVND, per germline (reference sequence). V shed 6 bases and J shed 5 bases, with 8 bases lying between them. CDR3 length: 12 residues. Variable domain in full (rest from reference TRBV19 and TRBJ1-5): DGGITQSPKYLFRKEGQNVTLSCEQNLNHDAMYWYRQDPGQGLRLIYYSQIVNDFQKGDIAEGYSVSREKKESFPLTVTSAQKNPTAFYLCASRARDQPQHFGDGTRLSIL.

The J gene is TRBJ1-2, the V gene TRBV24-1, with TRBD1 matching 7 bases. Germline values: CDR1 KGHDR, CDR2 SFDVKD. Germline trimming cut 7 bases from V and 3 bases from J; bases unmatched to any gene: 10. The CDR3 sequence is 15 residues long. The CDR3 nucleotides are TGTGCCACCAGCCCACGACAGGGCGGGTACTATGGCTACACCTTC. Translating it yields CATSPRQGGYYGYTF.

V and J are TRBV5-5 and TRBJ2-1, with 13 bases that match TRBD2. CDR3 length: 15 amino acids. Germline V lookup: CDR1 SGHKS, CDR2 YYEKEE (reference sequence). V lost 0 bases to trimming and J lost 10 bases; unmatched junction nucleotides: 4. The CDR3 DNA sequence: TGTGCCAGCAGCTTGGCCGGACTAGCGGGAGTGGAGCAGTTCTTC. Protein product: CASSLAGLAGVEQFF.

The chain links TRBV6-4 to TRBJ2-2; D may be TRBD1 (5 bases). Germline-derived CDR1 and CDR2 are MRHNA and SNTAGT. The CDR3 is made up of 16 amino acids. V shed 0 bases and J shed 4 bases, with 12 bases lying between them. The CDR3 is CASSDSWGAATGELFF. In nucleotides, the CDR3 is TGTGCCAGCAGTGACTCGTGGGGCGCCGCCACCGGGGAGCTGTTTTTT.

The rearrangement joins TRBV9 to TRBJ2-2, with 7 bases lining up with TRBD2. The trim removed 7 bases at V and 0 bases at J, leaving 3 bases unmatched. CDR3 size: 14 residues. Germline V CDR1 and CDR2: SGDLS, YYNGEE. The CDR3 is CASGRDANTGELFF. The DNA of the CDR3 is TGTGCCAGCGGGAGGGACGCGAACACCGGGGAGCTGTTTTTT. The complete variable domain, with remaining parts taken from reference TRBV9 and TRBJ2-2, reads DSGVTQTPKHLITATGQRVTLRCSPRSGDLSVYWYQQSLDQGLQFLIQYYNGEERAKGNILERFSAQQFPDLHSELNLSSLELGDSALYFCASGRDANTGELFFGEGSRLTVL.

The chain employs TRBV6-5 and TRBJ1-2, with 8 bases identical to TRBD1. The V gene end was trimmed by 10 bases and the J gene end by 5 bases; junction bases not matched to a gene: 9. Per germline, CDR1 MNHEY and CDR2 SVGAGI. The CDR3 consists of 13 residues. The CDR3 here is CATQGQGGYGYTF. The DNA of the CDR3 is TGTGCCACCCAAGGACAGGGTGGATATGGCTACACCTTC.